The 21 T cell receptor beta chains listed next were all sequenced from one sample in a study of T cell responses to AZD1222 COVID-19 vaccine. Libraries were prepared by immunoSEQ multiplex PCR; TCRdb keeps only in-frame clonotypes and omits some of them. Among under 150,000 clones listed, 85% to 95% were seen once. The specimen was peripheral blood, collected on day 0 of AZD1222 vaccination. The receptors were gathered from an adult in good health.

The chain links TRBV10-3 to TRBJ2-7; D not certain. The length of the CDR3 is 12 residues. CDR1 and CDR2 (germline): ENHRY, SYGVKD. The germline V and J ends were trimmed by 10 bases and 2 bases, with 12 bases remaining between them. The CDR3, as DNA: TGTGCCACCCTCGCTCCTGCCTACGAGCAGTACTTC. Translated: CATLAPAYEQYF.

The chain joins TRBV7-2 to TRBJ1-5; D ambiguous. Germline-derived CDR1 and CDR2 are SGHTA and FQGNSA. V was pared by 0 bases and J by 0 bases, with 9 bases between. CDR3 length: 16 residues. CDR3 region: CASSLAPASSNQPQHF. CDR3 bases: TGTGCCAGCAGCTTAGCTCCCGCCAGTAGCAATCAGCCCCAGCATTTT.

The chain is built from TRBV20-1 and TRBJ1-5; TRBD1 is a possible D gene (5 bases). Germline CDR1 DFQATT, CDR2 SNEGSKA (reference sequence). The CDR3 sequence is 14 residues long. The V and J ends lost 3 bases and 0 bases respectively, with 9 bases between them. The CDR3 DNA reads as TGCAGTGCTAGTATGGGGGATAGCAATCAGCCCCAGCATTTT. Its translation: CSASMGDSNQPQHF.

This clone has only a few counts. The chain joins TRBV3-1 (or the pseudogene TRBV3-2) to TRBJ2-5, with no clear D. Trimming pared 2 bases from V and 2 bases from J, leaving 15 bases between. The CDR3 is 16 residues long. Germline V gives CDR1 LGHDT, CDR2 YNNKEL (reference sequence). CDR3 nucleotide sequence: TGTGCCAGCAGCCAATACCCACAAGGTCTTCAAGAGACCCAGTACTTC. Its translation is CASSQYPQGLQETQYF.

The chain couples TRBV6-2 or TRBV6-3 to TRBJ1-2, with D tentatively TRBD1 (5 bases). V lost 5 bases and J 4 bases, leaving 14 bases between the germline ends. The CDR3 covers 14 residues. The germline gives CDR1 MNHEY, CDR2 SVGEGT. CDR3 region: CASSKQDPLYGYTF. The CDR3 nucleotides read TGTGCCAGCAGTAAACAGGATCCCCTCTATGGCTACACCTTC.

The chain has TRBV6-1 and TRBJ2-7; 12 nucleotides agree with TRBD2. The CDR3 is 17 residues long. The trim removed 4 bases at V and 1 base at J, leaving 8 bases unmatched. Per germline, CDR1 MNHNS and CDR2 SASEGT. CDR3 DNA sequence: TGTGCCAGCAGTGCGGCTAGCGGGAGGGCCGTTTCCTACGAGCAGTACTTC. This encodes CASSAASGRAVSYEQYF.

This chain uses TRBV6-6 with TRBJ1-5; 8 positions agree with TRBD1. CDR1 is MNHNY, CDR2 SVGAGI, per germline (reference sequence). V gave up 6 bases and J gave up 4 bases; unmatched junction bases: 8. This CDR3 contains 15 residues. This CDR3 is CASRDRTGPNQPQHF. Here the CDR3 DNA reads TGTGCCAGCAGAGACCGGACAGGGCCTAATCAGCCCCAGCATTTT.

This sequence joins TRBV19 and TRBJ2-7; D possibly matches TRBD1 or TRBD2 (6 bases each). V was cut by 3 bases and J by 4 bases, with 13 bases left in between. Germline V gene lookup returns CDR1 LNHDA and CDR2 SQIVND (reference sequence). CDR3 length: 14 residues. The CDR3 region has the DNA TGTGCCAGTAGTATCAGGGGTAGCGGATACGAGCAGTACTTC. Its translation: CASSIRGSGYEQYF. The full variable domain, with the rest looked up from reference TRBV19 and TRBJ2-7, is DGGITQSPKYLFRKEGQNVTLSCEQNLNHDAMYWYRQDPGQGLRLIYYSQIVNDFQKGDIAEGYSVSREKKESFPLTVTSAQKNPTAFYLCASSIRGSGYEQYFGPGTRLTVT.

V is TRBV28 and J is TRBJ2-7; D ambiguous. V was clipped by 7 bases and J by 4 bases, with 14 bases between them. Per the germline V gene, CDR1 is MDHEN and CDR2 is SYDVKM. This CDR3 region has 13 residues. CDR3 in DNA: TGTGCCAGCACCCTCCTCCACTCATACGAGCAGTACTTC. The encoded protein is CASTLLHSYEQYF.

The genes are TRBV7-2 and TRBJ2-1; 7 nucleotides line up with TRBD1. This CDR3 spans 13 amino acids. CDR1 is SGHTA and CDR2 is FQGNSA in the germline V gene. J gave up 2 bases and V 6 bases, and 1 base lay outside the gene matches. CDR3 sequence (DNA): TGTGCCAGCAGACAGGGGACCTACAATGAGCAGTTCTTC. Protein sequence: CASRQGTYNEQFF. Full variable domain (rest looked up from reference TRBV7-2 and TRBJ2-1): GAGVSQSPSNKVTEKGKDVELRCDPISGHTALYWYRQSLGQGLEFLIYFQGNSAPDKSGLPSDRFSAERTGGSVSTLTIQRTQQEDSAVYLCASRQGTYNEQFFGPGTRLTVL.

The gene calls are TRBV6-4 and TRBJ2-3; D may correspond to TRBD1 or TRBD2 (5 bases each). V shed 0 bases and J shed 4 bases, with 8 bases lying between them. The CDR3 runs to 14 residues. Germline V gene data show CDR1 as MRHNA and CDR2 as SNTAGT. The CDR3 DNA sequence: TGTGCCAGCAGTGACTCGGGGGTGGCAGATACGCAGTATTTT. Protein product: CASSDSGVADTQYF.

V usage is TRBV14 and J usage is TRBJ2-2; no clear D gene. Between the trimmed V and J ends, which lost 1 base and 6 bases, there was a span of 6 bases. Per the germline V gene, CDR1 is SGHDN and CDR2 is FVKESK. The CDR3 loop spans 13 amino acids. The CDR3: CASSQGLPGELFF. CDR3 bases: TGTGCCAGCAGCCAAGGGCTCCCCGGGGAGCTGTTTTTT.

This chain links TRBV14 with TRBJ1-1; a possible D gene is TRBD1 (5 bases). Deletions cut 11 bases from V and 4 bases from J, with 11 bases between. This CDR3 spans 11 amino acids. The germline gives CDR1 SGHDN, CDR2 FVKESK. As DNA, the CDR3 is TGTGCCGCAGGGTCGGGCACTGAAGCTTTCTTT. It encodes CAAGSGTEAFF.

This rearrangement joins TRBV7-9 to TRBJ2-1, with D perhaps TRBD2 (6 bases). From germline, CDR1 is SEHNR and CDR2 FQNEAQ (reference sequence). V lost 5 bases and J 8 bases, leaving 13 bases between the germline ends. The CDR3 covers 13 residues. CDR3 loop: CASSRRGVDEQFF. The CDR3 nucleotides are TGTGCCAGCAGCCGCCGCGGGGTAGATGAGCAGTTCTTC.

The chain links TRBV10-3 to TRBJ1-1; weak D call: TRBD1 (5 bases). The V gene's germline CDR1 is ENHRY and CDR2 SYGVKD. The CDR3 is made up of 12 amino acids. V was trimmed by 5 bases and J by 8 bases, leaving 12 bases between them. CDR3 in DNA: TGTGCCATCAGTCTCAGACAGAGCGAAGCTTTCTTT. This codes for CAISLRQSEAFF.

The V gene is TRBV2, the J gene TRBJ2-1; 10 bases are shared with TRBD1. Germline V gene lookup returns CDR1 SNHLY and CDR2 FYNNEI. The CDR3 has 14 amino acids. Unmatched junction bases numbered 9, after V lost 6 bases and J lost 10 bases. CDR3 loop: CASRPGTGEGEQFF. As DNA, the CDR3 is TGTGCCAGCAGACCCGGGACAGGGGAAGGGGAGCAGTTCTTC.

The chain links TRBV2 to TRBJ2-3; 9 positions match TRBD2. Per germline, CDR1 SNHLY and CDR2 FYNNEI. The J segment lost 3 bases and the V segment lost 11 bases, leaving 9 bases of the junction unmatched. The CDR3 spans 14 residues. For the CDR3, the DNA is TGTGCCTGCCCTGAAGCGGGGGGAACAGATACGCAGTATTTT. Translation gives CACPEAGGTDTQYF.

The chain links TRBV7-6 to TRBJ1-6; no definite D call. With 1 base removed from V and 7 bases from J, the gap between germline ends came to 14 bases. The CDR3 is made up of 16 amino acids. CDR1 is SGHVS, CDR2 FNYEAQ, per germline. Here the CDR3 reads CASSLEVGSYNSPLHF. The CDR3 DNA is TGTGCCAGCAGCTTAGAGGTTGGCAGCTACAATTCACCCCTCCACTTT. Filled out from reference TRBV7-6 and TRBJ1-6, the complete variable domain reads GAGVSQSPRYKVTKRGQDVALRCDPISGHVSLYWYRQALGQGPEFLTYFNYEAQQDKSGLPNDRFSAERPEGSISTLTIQRTEQRDSAMYRCASSLEVGSYNSPLHFGNGTRLTVT.

Of note for this clone: One end of the junction fails to match germline, which may point to a read error. The V gene is TRBV30, the J gene TRBJ1-2; D possibly corresponds to TRBD1 (5 bases). The CDR3 contains 10 residues. Germline V gene lookup returns CDR1 GTSNPN and CDR2 SVGIG (reference sequence). The CDR3 DNA is TGTGCCTGGATGGGCAGCGGGGGATCCTTC. Its translation is CAWMGSGGSF. Full variable domain (missing parts from reference TRBV30 and TRBJ1-2): SQTIHQWPATLVQPVGSPLSLECTVEGTSNPNLYWYRQAAGRGLQLLFYSVGIGQISSEVPQNLSASRPQDRQFILSSKKLLLSDSGFYLCAWMGSGGSFGSGTRLTVV.

The genes are TRBV5-5 and TRBJ2-1, with 11 bases fitting TRBD2. Germline V gene lookup returns CDR1 SGHKS and CDR2 YYEKEE (reference sequence). V trimming: 4 bases; J trimming: 8 bases; junction bases outside the gene matches: 11. CDR3 size: 16 residues. CDR3 amino acids: CASSPVVAGGRDEQFF. CDR3 DNA sequence: TGTGCCAGCAGCCCGGTGGTAGCGGGAGGGAGAGATGAGCAGTTCTTC.

The chain couples TRBV10-1 to TRBJ2-3, with unresolved D. The CDR3 sequence is 12 residues long. V lost 8 bases, J lost 4 bases, and 10 bases lay in between. Germline V gives CDR1 WNHNN, CDR2 SYGVQD (reference sequence). The CDR3: CASLPSSDTQYF. DNA for the CDR3: TGCGCCAGCCTACCCAGTTCAGATACGCAGTATTTT.